This TCR beta chain was retrieved from a study of OX40 agonist ivuxolimab in advanced cancers. Study-level information: Patients were treated with ivuxolimab, an agonistic anti-OX40 (CD134) antibody. The study reported partial responses in three patients: one hepatocellular carcinoma, two cutaneous melanoma.

Germline V gene lookup returns CDR1 LGHNA and CDR2 YNFKEQ. V was pared by 4 bases and J by 7 bases, with 3 bases of the junction left unmatched. This CDR3 is 14 amino acids long. Sampling times: baseline, cycle 4 day 1, cycle 7 day 1. TCRdb keeps only in-frame clones here, not all; method: immunoSEQ multiplex PCR. Of tens of thousands of clones in the sample, approximately 90% were seen once. The clonotype was recovered from an adult with an advanced solid tumor such as melanoma, head and neck, liver or kidney cancer. The source was CD4+ or CD8+ T cells sorted from blood, collected in a trial of the OX40 agonist ivuxolimab. V is TRBV4-2 and J is TRBJ2-1, with TRBD2 matching over 11 bases. CDR3 loop: CASSLAGGPNEQFF. The CDR3 DNA follows: TGTGCCAGCAGCCTAGCGGGAGGGCCTAATGAGCAGTTCTTC.